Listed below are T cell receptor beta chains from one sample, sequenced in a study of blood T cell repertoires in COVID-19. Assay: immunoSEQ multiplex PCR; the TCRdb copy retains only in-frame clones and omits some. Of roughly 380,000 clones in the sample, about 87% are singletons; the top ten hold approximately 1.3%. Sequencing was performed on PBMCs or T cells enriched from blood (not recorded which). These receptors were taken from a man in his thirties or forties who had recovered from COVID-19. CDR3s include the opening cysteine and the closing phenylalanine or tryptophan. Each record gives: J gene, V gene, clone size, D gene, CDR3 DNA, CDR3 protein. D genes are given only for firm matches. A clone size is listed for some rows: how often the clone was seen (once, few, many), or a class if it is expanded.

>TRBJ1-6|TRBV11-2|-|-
TGTGCCAGCGGGCAGGGCCTGGGAAATTCACCCCTCCACTTT
CASGQGLGNSPLHF
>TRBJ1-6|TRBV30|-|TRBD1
TGTGCCTGGGACCCGGGACAGGGTCGTTCACCCCTCCACTTT
CAWDPGQGRSPLHF
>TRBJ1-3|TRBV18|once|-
TGTGCCAGCTCATCAAAACAGGGATCTGGAAACACCATATATTTT
CASSSKQGSGNTIYF
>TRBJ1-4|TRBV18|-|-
TGTGCCAGCTCACCACAGGGTGGGGCCGACGAAAAACTGTTTTTT
CASSPQGGADEKLFF
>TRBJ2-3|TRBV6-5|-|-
TGTGCCAGCAGTTACTCGGTACTAGTCACAGATACGCAGTATTTT
CASSYSVLVTDTQYF
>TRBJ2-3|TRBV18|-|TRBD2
TGTGCCAGCTCACCTCTACCGGGACTATCAGATACGCAGTATTTT
CASSPLPGLSDTQYF
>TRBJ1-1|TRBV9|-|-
TGTGCCAGCGGAGGACAGTATGAAGCTTTCTTT
CASGGQYEAFF
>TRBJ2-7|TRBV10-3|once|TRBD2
TGTGCCATCAGTCCCGGGACTACCATCTACGAGCAGTACTTC
CAISPGTTIYEQYF
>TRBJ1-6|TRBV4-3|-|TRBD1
TGCGCCAGCAGCCTCACTGGGACAGGGAATTCACCCCTCCACTTT
CASSLTGTGNSPLHF
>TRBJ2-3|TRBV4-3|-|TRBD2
TGCGCCAGCAGCCAAGATGCGTTAGCGGGGGGCACAGATACGCAGTATTTT
CASSQDALAGGTDTQYF
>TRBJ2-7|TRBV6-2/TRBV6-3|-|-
TGTGCCAGCAGTTACTCGATAAGACTCTCCTACGAGCAGTACTTC
CASSYSIRLSYEQYF
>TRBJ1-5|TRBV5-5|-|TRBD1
TGTGCCAGCAGCCAGACAGGGGGCCCAAATCAGCCCCAGCATTTT
CASSQTGGPNQPQHF
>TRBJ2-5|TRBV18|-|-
TGTGCCAGCTCACCGCCAGTACAAGAGACCCAGTACTTC
CASSPPVQETQYF
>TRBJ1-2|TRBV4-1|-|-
TGCGCCAGCAGCCAAGATGTGTGGGGGCAGGGCTACACCTTC
CASSQDVWGQGYTF
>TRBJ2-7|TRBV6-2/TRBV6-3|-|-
TGTGCCAGCAGTCTCGAGGCAGCCTCCTACGAGCAGTACTTC
CASSLEAASYEQYF
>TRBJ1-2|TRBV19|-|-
TGTGCCAGTAGTGGGGGCACAGGCGGTGGTGGCTACACCTTC
CASSGGTGGGGYTF
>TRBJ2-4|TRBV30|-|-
TGTGCCTGGACAGGGTTATTGGACATTCAGTACTTC
CAWTGLLDIQYF
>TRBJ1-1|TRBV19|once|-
TGTGCCAGTAGTTATCAGGGTTCCATGAACACTGAAGCTTTCTTT
CASSYQGSMNTEAFF
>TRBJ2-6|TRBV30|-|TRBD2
TGTGCCCAAGCGGGGGCTGGGGCCAACGTCCTGACTTTC
CAQAGAGANVLTF
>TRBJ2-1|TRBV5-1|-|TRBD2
TGCGCCAGCTCCCCTGGGGGGGACAATGAGCAGTTCTTC
CASSPGGDNEQFF
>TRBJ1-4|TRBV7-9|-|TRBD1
TGTGCCAGCAGCTTAATGACAGGGGCGAGGGAAAAACTGTTTTTT
CASSLMTGAREKLFF
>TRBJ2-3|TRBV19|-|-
TGTGCCAGTAGTCCCCGTAAGGCAGGTACGCAGTATTTT
CASSPRKAGTQYF
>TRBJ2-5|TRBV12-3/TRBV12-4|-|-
TGTGCCAGCAGTTTGGAGGTATGGGAGACCCAGTACTTC
CASSLEVWETQYF
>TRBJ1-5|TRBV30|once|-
TGTGCCTGGGGTCCATTCAATCAGCCCCAGCATTTT
CAWGPFNQPQHF
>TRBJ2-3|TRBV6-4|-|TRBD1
TGTGCCAGCAGTGACACAGGGGGCACAGATACGCAGTATTTT
CASSDTGGTDTQYF
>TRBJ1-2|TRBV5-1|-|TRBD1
TGCGCCAGCAGCTTGGCTTTTAGCGTAAAGGGACAGGGCGACTATGGCTACACCTTC
CASSLAFSVKGQGDYGYTF
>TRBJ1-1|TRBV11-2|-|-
TGTGCCAGCAGCTTAGAATGGGGGGGGAACACTGAAGCTTTCTTT
CASSLEWGGNTEAFF
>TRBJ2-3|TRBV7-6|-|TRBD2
TGTGCCAGCAGCTTTCGTACTAGCGGAGATACGCAGTATTTT
CASSFRTSGDTQYF
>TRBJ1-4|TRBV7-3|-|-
TGTGCCAGCAGCCTCCGGGAGGGAGAAAAACTGTTTTTT
CASSLREGEKLFF
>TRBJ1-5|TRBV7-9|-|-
TGTGCCAGCAGCTCGACAGCTAGCAATCAGCCCCAGCATTTT
CASSSTASNQPQHF
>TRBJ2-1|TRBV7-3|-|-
TGTGCCAGCAGCTTAACGCTGGGGGGCTCCTACAATGAGCAGTTCTTC
CASSLTLGGSYNEQFF
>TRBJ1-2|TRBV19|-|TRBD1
TGTGCCAGTAGTAACCCCGGGACAGGGAATGGCTACACCTTC
CASSNPGTGNGYTF
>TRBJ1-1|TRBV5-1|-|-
TGCGCCAGCAGCTGGACGGGAGTTATAATGAACACTGAAGCTTTCTTT
CASSWTGVIMNTEAFF
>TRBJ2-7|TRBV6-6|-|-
TGTGCCAGCGGCGGGGAGTTACGCGAGCAGTACTTC
CASGGELREQYF
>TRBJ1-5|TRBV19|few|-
TGTGCCAGTAGCCCAGGAGGGTCTGGGCCCCAGCATTTT
CASSPGGSGPQHF
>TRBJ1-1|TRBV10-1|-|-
TGCGCCAGCAGTGCCCTCTACCGTTCCATGAACACTGAAGCTTTCTTT
CASSALYRSMNTEAFF
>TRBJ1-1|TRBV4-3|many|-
TGCGCCAGCAGCCAAGATTATCGGGGGAACACTGAAGCTTTCTTT
CASSQDYRGNTEAFF
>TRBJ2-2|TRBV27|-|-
TGTGCCAGCAGTTCCCCGCCCGACATATACACCGGGGAGCTGTTTTTT
CASSSPPDIYTGELFF
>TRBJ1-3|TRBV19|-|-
TGTGCCAGTAGGGCTGGGGGCACTGGAAACACCATATATTTT
CASRAGGTGNTIYF
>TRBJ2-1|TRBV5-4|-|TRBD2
TGTGCCAGCATCCCTAGCGGGGGACCCTCCTACAATGAGCAGTTCTTC
CASIPSGGPSYNEQFF
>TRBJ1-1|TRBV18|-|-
TGTGCCAGCTCACCTCGAGGGGGATACACTGAAGCTTTCTTT
CASSPRGGYTEAFF
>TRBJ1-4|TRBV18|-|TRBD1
TGTGCCAGCTCACCACCGGGACAGCAAAATGAAAAACTGTTTTTT
CASSPPGQQNEKLFF